This TCR beta chain was identified in a study of T cells in localized non-small cell lung cancer. TCRdb keeps only in-frame clones here, not all; method: immunoSEQ multiplex PCR. The sample lists approximately 57,000 clones, more than 80% occurring once. Comments on this clone: Antigen: not known.

The CDR3 is 17 residues long. CDR1 and CDR2 from the germline V gene are SGHAT and FQNNGV. Losses at the gene ends were 3 bases for V and 4 bases for J; bases not matched to a gene: 12. Study conclusions and caveats: When the top 100 tumor clones were examined, a median approximately 59 of them also appeared in the adjacent lung, which was paired and uninvolved. Clonality peaked in uninvolved adjacent lung rather than tumor. Heterogeneity remains possible because sequencing was limited to only one tumor region. Longer overall survival was associated with a higher density of T cells in the blood.

The specimen was peripheral blood, collected before any cancer treatment. The sequence came from a woman aged 40 to 75 with stage I lung adenocarcinoma. This chain uses TRBV11-2 with TRBJ2-1, with 7 nucleotides matching TRBD1. The CDR3 spells CASSFLRTGSYYNEQFF. For the CDR3, the DNA is TGTGCCAGCAGCTTTCTCCGGACAGGTTCCTATTACAATGAGCAGTTCTTC.